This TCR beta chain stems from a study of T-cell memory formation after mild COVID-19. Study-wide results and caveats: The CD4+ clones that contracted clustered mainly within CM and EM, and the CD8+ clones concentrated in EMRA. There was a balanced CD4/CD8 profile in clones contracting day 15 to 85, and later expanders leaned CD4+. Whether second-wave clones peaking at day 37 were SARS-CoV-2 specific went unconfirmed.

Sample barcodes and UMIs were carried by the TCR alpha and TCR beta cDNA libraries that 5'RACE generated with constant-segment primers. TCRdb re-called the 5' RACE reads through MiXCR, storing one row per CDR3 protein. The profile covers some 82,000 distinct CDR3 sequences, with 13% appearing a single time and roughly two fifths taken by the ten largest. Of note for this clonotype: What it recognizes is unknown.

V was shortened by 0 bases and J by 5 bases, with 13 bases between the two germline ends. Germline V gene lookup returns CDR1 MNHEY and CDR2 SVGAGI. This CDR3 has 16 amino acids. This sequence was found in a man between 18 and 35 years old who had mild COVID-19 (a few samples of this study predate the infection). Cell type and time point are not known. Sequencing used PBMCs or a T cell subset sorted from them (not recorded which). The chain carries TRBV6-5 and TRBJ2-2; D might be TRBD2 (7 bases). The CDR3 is CASSYSGGGGTGELFF. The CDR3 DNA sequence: TGTGCCAGCAGTTACTCTGGCGGGGGCGGAACCGGGGAGCTGTTTTTT.